These 18 T cell receptor beta chains share one sample of origin, sequenced in a study of OX40 agonist ivuxolimab in advanced cancers. Sequenced by immunoSEQ multiplex PCR; TCRdb stores in-frame clones only, minus some. The sample lists roughly 62,000 clones, about 82% occurring once. The material sequenced was CD4+ or CD8+ T cells sorted from blood, taken in a trial of the OX40 agonist ivuxolimab. The receptors were sampled from an adult with an advanced solid tumor such as melanoma, head and neck, liver or kidney cancer.

The gene calls are TRBV28 and TRBJ2-7, with D uncertain. Trimming pared 2 bases from V and 3 bases from J, leaving 11 bases between. Germline V lookup: CDR1 MDHEN, CDR2 SYDVKM. This CDR3 comprises 14 residues. The CDR3 sequence is CASSLISGGYEQYF. The CDR3 DNA follows: TGTGCCAGCAGTTTAATCTCCGGCGGCTACGAGCAGTACTTC.

The chain has TRBV10-3 and TRBJ1-4; D is ambiguous. The V and J ends lost 3 bases and 8 bases respectively, with 13 bases between them. The CDR3 extends over 14 amino acids. From germline, CDR1 is ENHRY and CDR2 SYGVKD. The CDR3 nucleotides read TGTGCCATCAGTGATAGCGAGGGTCTCGAAAAACTGTTTTTT. Protein sequence: CAISDSEGLEKLFF.

The chain is built from TRBV10-1 and TRBJ2-3; the match to TRBD1 covers 11 bases. Germline CDR1 is WNHNN and CDR2 is SYGVQD (reference sequence). V trimming: 4 bases; J trimming: 0 bases; junction bases outside the gene matches: 3. This CDR3 has 16 residues. The CDR3 DNA reads TGCGCCAGCAGTGCCGGACAGGGGGCTAGCACAGATACGCAGTATTTT. This translates into CASSAGQGASTDTQYF.

By its share, this clone is medium-sized (0.01 to 0.1%). This chain joins TRBV18 and TRBJ2-7, with D perhaps matching TRBD1 (6 bases). V lost 2 bases and J lost 1, with 12 bases in between. The length of the CDR3 is 15 residues. Germline V gene lookup returns CDR1 KGHSH and CDR2 LQKENI. Here the CDR3 DNA reads TGTGCCAGCTCACCAGTGTCGACAGGTTCCTACGAGCAGTACTTC. Protein sequence: CASSPVSTGSYEQYF.

The CDR3 region is CASSSQGGDPTNTQYF. For the CDR3, the DNA is TGTGCCAGCAGTTCCCAGGGGGGAGACCCCACTAATACGCAGTATTTT. The V call is TRBV28, the J call TRBJ2-3; tentatively, D is TRBD1 (7 bases). Germline CDR1 and CDR2: MDHEN and SYDVKM. This CDR3 has 16 amino acids. Trimming took 4 bases from V and 7 from J, leaving 21 bases between them.

The chain uses TRBV2 and TRBJ1-1, with D maybe TRBD1 (5 bases). V lost 2 bases and J lost 4, with 32 bases in between. This CDR3 has 21 residues. The germline V gene has CDR1 SNHLY and CDR2 FYNNEI. The CDR3 is CASSEPRGGSMVSVRATEAFF. The CDR3 coding sequence is TGTGCCAGCAGTGAACCCCGCGGGGGTTCAATGGTCTCCGTTCGGGCCACTGAAGCTTTCTTT.

The chain couples TRBV11-1 to TRBJ2-3; no clear D. Germline CDR1 is SGHAT and CDR2 is FQDESV (reference sequence). The CDR3 loop spans 16 amino acids. Between the trimmed V and J ends, which lost 5 bases and 1 base, there was a span of 16 bases. Here the CDR3 DNA reads TGTGCCAGCAGCCCAGGCTGGAGCGACGGCACAGATACGCAGTATTTT. Protein sequence: CASSPGWSDGTDTQYF.

CDR3 sequence: CASSLRRSAGELFF. The DNA for the CDR3 is TGTGCCAGCAGCCTTCGCCGAAGTGCCGGGGAGCTGTTTTTT. The rearrangement joins TRBV11-2 to TRBJ2-2; D gene unclear. The CDR3 has 14 amino acids. Germline loops: CDR1 SGHAT, CDR2 FQNNGV. The V gene lost 5 bases and the J gene lost 6 bases, with 13 bases spanning the gap.

The rearrangement joins TRBV5-1 to TRBJ1-5; D is uncertain. CDR1 and CDR2 from the germline V gene are SGHRS and YFSETQ. V was cut by 0 bases and J by 3 bases, with 4 bases left in between. The length of the CDR3 is 13 residues. CDR3 nucleotides: TGCGCCAGCAGCTTGGATGACAATCAGCCCCAGCATTTT. This codes for CASSLDDNQPQHF.

CDR3 amino acids: CASSPPRTGQETQYF. The CDR3 region has the DNA TGTGCCAGCTCACCACCAAGAACTGGCCAGGAGACCCAGTACTTC. J is TRBJ2-5 and V is TRBV18, with D uncertain. Germline V gives CDR1 KGHSH, CDR2 LQKENI. This CDR3 contains 15 residues. Trimming pared 0 bases from V and 5 bases from J, leaving 13 bases between.

This rearrangement joins TRBV27 to TRBJ2-7; the D gene is possibly TRBD2 (6 bases). The CDR3 consists of 14 residues. Trimming removed 5 bases at V and 0 bases at J, with 11 bases between. Germline V gives CDR1 MNHEY, CDR2 SMNVEV (reference sequence). Here the CDR3 reads CASSGDGGSYEQYF. The CDR3 DNA reads as TGTGCCAGCAGTGGGGACGGGGGCTCCTACGAGCAGTACTTC.

This chain links TRBV5-4 with TRBJ2-3; D is unresolved. This CDR3 is 12 amino acids long. Germline CDR1 SGHNT, CDR2 YYREEE (reference sequence). V gave up 4 bases and J gave up 10 bases, with 13 bases separating them. The CDR3 is CASSLLRSAQYF. In nucleotides, the CDR3 is TGTGCCAGCAGCCTCCTCCGGTCGGCGCAGTATTTT.

The CDR3 coding sequence is TGTGCCATCAGTGAGTCTGTGGTTCGGAATCAGCCCCAGCATTTT. Translation: CAISESVVRNQPQHF. The chain is built from TRBV10-3 and TRBJ1-5; D unclear. V was cut by 0 bases and J by 4 bases, with 10 bases left in between. This CDR3 comprises 15 residues. Germline V gene lookup returns CDR1 ENHRY and CDR2 SYGVKD.

This chain uses TRBV28 with TRBJ2-1, with a possible D match to TRBD2 (6 bases). Germline V gene sequence: CDR1 MDHEN, CDR2 SYDVKM. There are 16 residues in the CDR3. The germline V and J ends were trimmed by 7 bases and 2 bases, with 18 bases remaining between them. Here the CDR3 reads CASNQWGESTYNEQFF. DNA of the CDR3: TGTGCCAGCAATCAATGGGGGGAAAGTACCTACAATGAGCAGTTCTTC.

The chain employs TRBV5-4 and TRBJ2-2; D remains ambiguous. The CDR3 is 18 residues long. V was clipped by 2 bases and J by 5 bases, with 22 bases between them. Germline V gene lookup returns CDR1 SGHNT and CDR2 YYREEE (reference sequence). CDR3 protein: CASSFYSASAARTGELFF. CDR3 nucleotides: TGTGCCAGCAGCTTTTACTCCGCGAGTGCTGCGAGGACCGGGGAGCTGTTTTTT.

The rearrangement uses TRBV7-3 and TRBJ2-3; perhaps TRBD2 as D (6 bases). CDR3 length equals 13 residues. Deletions cut 4 bases from V and 3 bases from J, with 8 bases between. CDR1 is SGHTA and CDR2 is FQGTGA in the germline V gene. The CDR3 nucleotides are TGTGCCAGCAGCTCCGCGGGGACAGATACGCAGTATTTT. The encoded protein is CASSSAGTDTQYF. Full variable domain (remainder filled in from reference TRBV7-3 and TRBJ2-3): GAGVSQTPSNKVTEKGKYVELRCDPISGHTALYWYRQSLGQGPEFLIYFQGTGAADDSGLPNDRFFAVRPEGSVSTLKIQRTERGDSAVYLCASSSAGTDTQYFGPGTRLTVL.

This clone was recorded once. The chain has TRBV6-5 and TRBJ1-1, with a weak D call TRBD1 (6 bases). Germline V gene lookup returns CDR1 MNHEY and CDR2 SVGAGI. CDR3 length equals 13 residues. The germline V and J ends were trimmed by 8 bases and 3 bases, with 13 bases remaining between them. CDR3 nucleotides: TGTGCCAGCTCCCGGGACACTTACACTGAAGCTTTCTTT. Protein: CASSRDTYTEAFF.

V is TRBV5-5 and J is TRBJ2-4; TRBD2 matches at 7 bases. Trimming at V came to 0 bases and at J to 11 bases, leaving 14 bases not matched to a gene. Germline-derived CDR1 and CDR2 are SGHKS and YYEKEE (reference sequence). The CDR3 length is 16 residues. This chain's CDR3 is CASSLEGTTPQRVQYF. The CDR3 DNA follows: TGTGCCAGCAGCTTGGAGGGGACTACCCCCCAAAGGGTTCAGTACTTC.